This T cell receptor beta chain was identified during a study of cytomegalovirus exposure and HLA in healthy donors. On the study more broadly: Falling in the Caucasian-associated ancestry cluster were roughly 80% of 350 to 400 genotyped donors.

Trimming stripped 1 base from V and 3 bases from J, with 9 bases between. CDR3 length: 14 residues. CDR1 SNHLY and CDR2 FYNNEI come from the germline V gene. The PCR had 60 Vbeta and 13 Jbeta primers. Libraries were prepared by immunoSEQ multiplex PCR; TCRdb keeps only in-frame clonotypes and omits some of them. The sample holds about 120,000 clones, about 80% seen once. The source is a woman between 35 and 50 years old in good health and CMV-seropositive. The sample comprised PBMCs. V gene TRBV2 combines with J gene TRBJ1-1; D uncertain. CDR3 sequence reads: CASSEGLRDTEAFF. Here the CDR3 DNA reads TGTGCCAGCAGTGAAGGGTTACGGGACACTGAAGCTTTCTTT.